This passage covers 26 T cell receptor beta chains from one sample sequenced in a study of CD8 T cells in ankylosing spondylitis. TCRdb re-analysed the 5' RACE reads in MiXCR, keeping a single row per CDR3 protein. The sample carries nearly 250,000 distinct CDR3 sequences, more than 25% recorded once. The sequenced material came from blood, either unsorted or a sorted T cell fraction (not recorded which). The receptors stem from a male donor with ankylosing spondylitis or in good health (not recorded which).

The chain combines TRBV11-2 with TRBJ2-2; D possibly corresponds to TRBD2 (5 bases). Germline V lookup: CDR1 SGHAT, CDR2 FQNNGV. V lost 5 bases and J lost 0, with 10 bases in between. The CDR3 contains 15 residues. The CDR3 nucleotides read TGTGCCAGCAGCATTCGGGAACCGAACACCGGGGAGCTGTTTTTT. Amino acids: CASSIREPNTGELFF.

The rearrangement links TRBV5-1 to TRBJ2-5; no firm D call. V was pared by 0 bases and J by 5 bases, with 17 bases between. The CDR3 has 16 amino acids. Germline V gene data show CDR1 as SGHRS and CDR2 as YFSETQ. CDR3 sequence (DNA): TGCGCCAGCAGCTTGGGTTCCAGCGACCCCGGGGAGACCCAGTACTTC. Translated, it gives CASSLGSSDPGETQYF. Using reference TRBV5-1 and TRBJ2-5 for the parts outside the CDR3, the full variable domain is KAGVTQTPRYLIKTRGQQVTLSCSPISGHRSVSWYQQTPGQGLQFLFEYFSETQRNKGNFPGRFSGRQFSNSRSEMNVSTLELGDSALYLCASSLGSSDPGETQYFGPGTRLLVL.

The chain is built from TRBV5-1 and TRBJ1-2; D gene unclear. Trimming stripped 4 bases from V and 3 bases from J, with 16 bases between. CDR3 size: 15 residues. CDR1 and CDR2 (germline): SGHRS, YFSETQ. CDR3 bases: TGCGCCAGCAGCGCGGCCTCGGACGGATACTATGGCTACACCTTC. Protein: CASSAASDGYYGYTF.

This clonotype was detected a few times. The chain combines TRBV12-3 or TRBV12-4 with TRBJ1-5; 10 nucleotides line up with TRBD1. V lost 2 bases, J lost 0 bases, and 4 bases stayed unmatched. The CDR3 spans 17 residues. Here the CDR3 reads CASSLLTGGNSNQPQHF. CDR3 nucleotides: TGTGCCAGCAGTTTATTGACAGGGGGCAATAGCAATCAGCCCCAGCATTTT.

This clonotype showed up many times. In DNA, the CDR3 is TGCAGTGCTAGGATGTCCGGGGAGCTGTTTTTT. Protein product: CSARMSGELFF. The chain combines TRBV20-1 with TRBJ2-2, with no clear D. The CDR3 runs 11 residues. CDR1 DFQATT and CDR2 SNEGSKA come from the germline V gene (reference sequence). The V end was cut by 3 bases, the J end by 6 bases, with 5 bases between.

This clonotype was detected only a few times. The chain carries TRBV14 and TRBJ2-7; 7 nucleotides agree with TRBD1. Germline values: CDR1 SGHDN, CDR2 FVKESK. J lost 2 bases, V lost 2 bases, and 9 bases had no gene match. CDR3 size: 16 residues. The CDR3 DNA is TGTGCCAGCAGCCAAAGACAGGGATTCCAGGCCTACGAGCAGTACTTC. It specifies CASSQRQGFQAYEQYF.

This clonotype was recorded a few times. The chain couples TRBV5-1 to TRBJ2-5; D not resolved. The CDR3 extends over 13 amino acids. The germline CDR1 and CDR2 sequences are SGHRS and YFSETQ. Trimming stripped 0 bases from V and 2 bases from J, with 5 bases between. The CDR3 sequence is CASSLVYQETQYF. The CDR3 bases are TGCGCCAGCAGCTTGGTTTATCAAGAGACCCAGTACTTC.

This clonotype has a handful of counts. The V and J genes are TRBV6-1 and TRBJ1-1; no definite D call. Germline V gives CDR1 MNHNS, CDR2 SASEGT. The CDR3 has 13 amino acids. Trimming shortened V by 7 bases and J by 1 base, and 10 bases separated the two germline ends. CDR3 residues: CASTSPANTEAFF. The CDR3 DNA is TGTGCCAGCACCTCCCCGGCGAACACTGAAGCTTTCTTT.

Only a few counts were recorded for this clonotype. The chain joins TRBV5-1 to TRBJ2-1; D is undetermined. The germline gives CDR1 SGHRS, CDR2 YFSETQ. This CDR3 contains 17 residues. V shed 0 bases and J shed 0 bases, with 13 bases lying between them. CDR3 in amino acids: CASSLELVGSSYNEQFF. In nucleotides, the CDR3 is TGCGCCAGCAGCTTGGAGTTGGTGGGGTCCTCCTACAATGAGCAGTTCTTC.

This clonotype has a count of ten or more. The rearrangement joins TRBV15 to TRBJ2-6; D not resolved. With 7 bases removed from V and 0 bases from J, the gap between germline ends came to 10 bases. There are 15 residues in the CDR3. CDR1 and CDR2 (germline): LNHNV, YYDKDF (reference sequence). The CDR3 region has the DNA TGTGCCACCAAGAACTTGGACTCTGGGGCCAACGTCCTGACTTTC. Translated, it gives CATKNLDSGANVLTF.

This clonotype was seen at least ten times. J is TRBJ1-2 and V is TRBV4-1; 7 nucleotides align to TRBD1. The CDR3 contains 12 residues. The germline CDR1 and CDR2 sequences are MGHRA and YSYEKL. V dropped 3 bases and J dropped 7; count of bases not matched to a gene: 2. The CDR3 sequence is CASSQGQSGYTF. The CDR3 bases are TGCGCCAGCAGCCAGGGACAGTCTGGCTACACCTTC.

This clonotype was found a few times. V is TRBV6-1 and J is TRBJ2-3, with 9 bases matching TRBD1. V shed 5 bases and J 2 bases; nucleotides not matched to a gene: 11. This CDR3 is built from 17 residues. Germline V gene data show CDR1 as MNHNS and CDR2 as SASEGT. Here the CDR3 DNA reads TGTGCCAGCAGTCAGGGACAGGGAAATCCATACACAGATACGCAGTATTTT. This codes for CASSQGQGNPYTDTQYF.

In this sample, this clonotype turned up a few times. The genes are TRBV20-1 and TRBJ1-4; a weak D match, TRBD1 (5 bases). The CDR3 spans 13 residues. Between the trimmed V and J ends, which lost 3 bases and 3 bases, there was a span of 8 bases. Germline CDR1 is DFQATT and CDR2 is SNEGSKA (reference sequence). The CDR3 is CSASWGANEKLFF. The DNA of the CDR3 is TGCAGTGCTAGTTGGGGGGCTAATGAAAAACTGTTTTTT.

The V and J genes are TRBV5-1 and TRBJ2-1, with TRBD1 matching over 8 bases. This CDR3 region has 15 residues. Germline CDR1 is SGHRS and CDR2 is YFSETQ. The junction had 14 bases not matched to a gene; V was cut back by 7 bases and J by 8 bases. CDR3 in amino acids: CASAEGRQGMYEQFF. The CDR3 coding sequence is TGCGCCAGCGCGGAGGGGAGACAGGGGATGTATGAGCAGTTCTTC.

This clonotype was detected only a few times. The CDR3 spells CSARGLDQETQYF. In DNA, the CDR3 is TGCAGTGCCAGGGGACTAGATCAAGAGACCCAGTACTTC. The chain links TRBV20-1 to TRBJ2-5; 8 nucleotides agree with TRBD2. This CDR3 has 13 residues. Germline CDR1 reads DFQATT; CDR2 reads SNEGSKA (reference sequence). Losses at the gene ends were 6 bases for V and 2 bases for J; bases not matched to a gene: 5.

The V and J genes are TRBV20-1 and TRBJ1-4; D is unclear. CDR1 DFQATT and CDR2 SNEGSKA come from the germline V gene (reference sequence). This CDR3 comprises 13 residues. Trimming cost V 6 bases and J 5 bases, with 13 bases left between them. The DNA of the CDR3 is TGCAGTGCCCCGGGTGATTCGAATGAAAAACTGTTTTTT. Translating it yields CSAPGDSNEKLFF.

V usage is TRBV6-6 and J usage is TRBJ1-5; 7 nucleotides line up with TRBD1. After removal of 6 bases from V and 3 bases from J, the junction contained 2 bases not matched to a gene. There are 13 residues in the CDR3. Germline V gene data show CDR1 as MNHNY and CDR2 as SVGAGI (reference sequence). The chain's CDR3 is CASRTGANQPQHF. Here the CDR3 DNA reads TGTGCCAGCAGAACAGGGGCCAATCAGCCCCAGCATTTT.

The gene calls are TRBV10-1 and TRBJ2-7; D is unclear. Trimming stripped 0 bases from V and 2 bases from J, with 8 bases between. The CDR3 runs 14 residues. Germline loops: CDR1 WNHNN, CDR2 SYGVQD (reference sequence). CDR3 DNA: TGCGCCAGCAGTGAGTCGAACGGACCCTACGAGCAGTACTTC. It translates to CASSESNGPYEQYF.

J is TRBJ2-2 and V is TRBV2, with D unclear. The V and J ends lost 4 bases and 0 bases respectively, with 3 bases between them. This CDR3 spans 13 amino acids. CDR1 and CDR2 (germline): SNHLY, FYNNEI. CDR3 amino acids: CASSAANTGELFF. The CDR3 nucleotides are TGTGCCAGCAGTGCAGCGAACACCGGGGAGCTGTTTTTT.

This chain links TRBV5-1 with TRBJ1-4, with no clear D. V was shortened by 0 bases and J by 0 bases, with 6 bases between the two germline ends. The CDR3 length is 15 residues. The germline V gene has CDR1 SGHRS and CDR2 YFSETQ. The CDR3 loop reads CASSLEGATNEKLFF. The CDR3 DNA reads TGCGCCAGCAGCTTGGAGGGTGCAACTAATGAAAAACTGTTTTTT.

The chain couples TRBV6-1 to TRBJ2-7; D remains ambiguous. Trimming removed 1 base at V and 3 bases at J, with 4 bases between. The CDR3 has 12 residues. Germline CDR1 is MNHNS and CDR2 is SASEGT. This chain's CDR3 is CASSEVLYEQYF. CDR3 in DNA: TGTGCCAGCAGTGAAGTCCTCTACGAGCAGTACTTC.

The chain employs TRBV9 and TRBJ2-4, with D unresolved. The CDR3 runs 14 residues. V was clipped by 0 bases and J by 6 bases, with 10 bases between them. Per the germline V gene, CDR1 is SGDLS and CDR2 is YYNGEE. The CDR3 here is CASSVDPGGNIQYF. DNA of the CDR3: TGTGCCAGCAGCGTAGACCCTGGTGGAAACATTCAGTACTTC.

V usage is TRBV20-1 and J usage is TRBJ2-1; D unresolved. CDR1 is DFQATT, CDR2 SNEGSKA, per germline (reference sequence). V was clipped by 6 bases and J by 2 bases, with 14 bases between them. This CDR3 comprises 14 residues. For the CDR3, the DNA is TGCAGTGCGAGGAGACGCACCCCCTACAATGAGCAGTTCTTC. This sequence encodes CSARRRTPYNEQFF.

In its sample, this clonotype was seen a few times. The chain employs TRBV20-1 and TRBJ1-5, with D tentatively TRBD1 (5 bases). This CDR3 comprises 13 residues. Germline CDR1 and CDR2: DFQATT and SNEGSKA (reference sequence). V was trimmed by 5 bases and J by 7 bases, leaving 15 bases between them. The CDR3 sequence: CSAGGVGRQPQHF. As DNA, the CDR3 is TGCAGTGCTGGGGGGGTGGGAAGGCAGCCCCAGCATTTT.

CDR3 sequence: CSAPGYQETQYF. The CDR3 DNA is TGCAGTGCCCCAGGGTACCAAGAGACCCAGTACTTC. The V call is TRBV20-1, the J call TRBJ2-5; weak D call: TRBD1 (5 bases). CDR1 and CDR2 from the germline V gene are DFQATT and SNEGSKA (reference sequence). This CDR3 comprises 12 residues. V was trimmed by 6 bases and J by 0 bases, leaving 8 bases between them.

This clonotype showed up just a few times. The chain is built from TRBV6-5 and TRBJ1-5, with D unclear. Trimming took off 0 bases at V and 0 bases at J, with 9 bases between the two ends. The CDR3 length is 16 residues. The germline gives CDR1 MNHEY, CDR2 SVGAGI. DNA for the CDR3: TGTGCCAGCAGTTACTCGGCCGCCTATAGCAATCAGCCCCAGCATTTT. Encoded protein: CASSYSAAYSNQPQHF.